Listed below are T cell receptor beta chains from one sample, sequenced in a study of blood T cell dynamics during melanoma immunotherapy. TCRdb keeps only in-frame clones here, not all; method: immunoSEQ multiplex PCR. The sample carries some 11,000 clones, around 80% recorded once. This specimen was blood, taken from a patient treated with checkpoint blockade. The receptors here all came from a human donor with melanoma. The CDR3 runs from the conserved cysteine through the conserved F or W. Each record gives: D gene, J gene, clone size, V gene, CDR3 protein, CDR3 DNA. The D gene is left open where the match is weak. Clone size is given for some rows only: seen once, a few or many times, or a class if the clone is expanded.

d_call: -
j_call: TRBJ1-1
clone_size: few
v_call: TRBV5-4
cdr3_aa: CASSLVVGTEAFF
cdr3_nt: TGTGCCAGCAGCTTGGTGGTGGGCACTGAAGCTTTCTTT

d_call: -
j_call: TRBJ2-1
clone_size: -
v_call: TRBV4-1
cdr3_aa: CASSPGPWENEQFF
cdr3_nt: TGCGCCAGCAGCCCCGGGCCATGGGAGAATGAGCAGTTCTTC

d_call: -
j_call: TRBJ1-1
clone_size: -
v_call: TRBV5-6
cdr3_aa: CASSRTPNTEAFF
cdr3_nt: TGTGCCAGCAGCCGTACTCCAAACACTGAAGCTTTCTTT

d_call: -
j_call: TRBJ2-5
clone_size: -
v_call: TRBV5-6
cdr3_aa: CASSLARAGLETQYF
cdr3_nt: TGTGCCAGCAGCTTGGCCAGGGCAGGGCTAGAGACCCAGTACTTC

d_call: TRBD2
j_call: TRBJ2-1
clone_size: -
v_call: TRBV7-2
cdr3_aa: CASSLALAGGEQFF
cdr3_nt: TGTGCCAGCAGCTTAGCGCTAGCGGGGGGTGAGCAGTTCTTC

d_call: -
j_call: TRBJ2-1
clone_size: -
v_call: TRBV14
cdr3_aa: CASSPMAPTSRNNEQFF
cdr3_nt: TGTGCCAGCAGCCCCATGGCTCCGACTAGTCGGAACAATGAGCAGTTCTTC

d_call: -
j_call: TRBJ2-3
clone_size: -
v_call: TRBV7-9
cdr3_aa: CASSLSVLEATDTQYF
cdr3_nt: TGTGCCAGCAGCTTATCCGTACTAGAGGCCACAGATACGCAGTATTTT

d_call: -
j_call: TRBJ2-1
clone_size: once
v_call: TRBV7-8
cdr3_aa: CASSPTSASSYNEQFF
cdr3_nt: TGTGCCAGCAGCCCCACCAGCGCTAGCTCCTACAATGAGCAGTTCTTC

d_call: TRBD2
j_call: TRBJ2-1
clone_size: -
v_call: TRBV29-1
cdr3_aa: CSVPALAGEGSEQFF
cdr3_nt: TGCAGCGTTCCTGCGCTAGCGGGGGAGGGGAGTGAGCAGTTCTTC

d_call: -
j_call: TRBJ2-7
clone_size: -
v_call: TRBV5-1
cdr3_aa: CASTPALGYSYEQYF
cdr3_nt: TGCGCCAGCACCCCTGCCCTGGGCTACTCCTACGAGCAGTACTTC

d_call: -
j_call: TRBJ2-3
clone_size: once
v_call: TRBV6-1
cdr3_aa: CASREGRVSTDTQYF
cdr3_nt: TGTGCCAGCAGGGAAGGACGGGTGAGCACAGATACGCAGTATTTT

d_call: -
j_call: TRBJ2-1
clone_size: -
v_call: TRBV5-6
cdr3_aa: CASSPSYNEQFF
cdr3_nt: TGTGCCAGCAGTCCATCCTACAATGAGCAGTTCTTC

d_call: -
j_call: TRBJ2-6
clone_size: -
v_call: TRBV7-2
cdr3_aa: CASSLEPSGANVLTF
cdr3_nt: TGTGCCAGCAGCTTAGAGCCCTCTGGGGCCAACGTCCTGACTTTC

d_call: -
j_call: TRBJ1-1
clone_size: -
v_call: TRBV11-1
cdr3_aa: CASSSGGKGTEAFF
cdr3_nt: TGTGCCAGCAGCTCGGGGGGAAAGGGCACTGAAGCTTTCTTT

d_call: TRBD1
j_call: TRBJ2-3
clone_size: -
v_call: TRBV7-6
cdr3_aa: CASSFMTGSTDTQYF
cdr3_nt: TGTGCCAGCAGCTTTATGACAGGGAGCACAGATACGCAGTATTTT

d_call: -
j_call: TRBJ1-3
clone_size: -
v_call: TRBV9
cdr3_aa: CASSPGRPDGFSGNTIYF
cdr3_nt: TGTGCCAGCAGCCCGGGTAGGCCGGACGGCTTCTCTGGAAACACCATATATTTT

d_call: -
j_call: TRBJ1-1
clone_size: -
v_call: TRBV4-2
cdr3_aa: CASSRTPPQNTEAFF
cdr3_nt: TGTGCCAGCAGCCGGACACCTCCCCAGAACACTGAAGCTTTCTTT

d_call: TRBD1
j_call: TRBJ1-2
clone_size: -
v_call: TRBV29-1
cdr3_aa: CSVEDRDRNYGYTF
cdr3_nt: TGCAGCGTTGAAGACCGGGACAGGAACTATGGCTACACCTTC

d_call: -
j_call: TRBJ2-4
clone_size: -
v_call: TRBV7-8
cdr3_aa: CASSLGQNIQYF
cdr3_nt: TGTGCCAGCAGCTTGGGGCAAAACATTCAGTACTTC

d_call: TRBD2
j_call: TRBJ2-3
clone_size: -
v_call: TRBV5-5
cdr3_aa: CASSLGLAGGRADTQYF
cdr3_nt: TGTGCCAGCAGCTTGGGACTAGCGGGGGGCAGGGCAGATACGCAGTATTTT

d_call: -
j_call: TRBJ2-7
clone_size: -
v_call: TRBV30
cdr3_aa: CAWSDLGHVDEQYF
cdr3_nt: TGTGCCTGGAGTGATCTGGGGCACGTCGACGAGCAGTACTTC

d_call: -
j_call: TRBJ1-3
clone_size: -
v_call: TRBV6-5
cdr3_aa: CASSYDRSSGNTIYF
cdr3_nt: TGTGCCAGCAGTTACGACCGTAGCTCTGGAAACACCATATATTTT

d_call: TRBD1
j_call: TRBJ1-2
clone_size: -
v_call: TRBV5-6
cdr3_aa: CASSQGQGMTSYGYTF
cdr3_nt: TGTGCCAGCAGCCAGGGACAGGGGATGACGAGCTATGGCTACACCTTC

d_call: -
j_call: TRBJ2-7
clone_size: -
v_call: TRBV10-3
cdr3_aa: CAISESRVSAYEQYF
cdr3_nt: TGTGCCATCAGTGAGTCGAGAGTCAGCGCCTACGAGCAGTACTTC

d_call: TRBD1
j_call: TRBJ2-5
clone_size: once
v_call: TRBV11-2
cdr3_aa: CASSLVRGTGLGETQYF
cdr3_nt: TGTGCCAGCAGCTTAGTGAGGGGGACAGGGCTAGGGGAGACCCAGTACTTC

d_call: -
j_call: TRBJ1-6
clone_size: -
v_call: TRBV6-6
cdr3_aa: CASRRYYNSPLHF
cdr3_nt: TGTGCCAGCCGGCGGTACTATAATTCACCCCTCCACTTT

d_call: TRBD1
j_call: TRBJ2-1
clone_size: -
v_call: TRBV7-2
cdr3_aa: CASSSQGTGGNNEQFF
cdr3_nt: TGTGCCAGCAGCTCCCAAGGGACAGGGGGTAATAATGAGCAGTTCTTC

d_call: TRBD1
j_call: TRBJ1-2
clone_size: few
v_call: TRBV7-2
cdr3_aa: CASSLDRGGGYTF
cdr3_nt: TGTGCCAGCAGCTTAGACAGGGGAGGTGGCTACACCTTC

d_call: -
j_call: TRBJ1-5
clone_size: -
v_call: TRBV28
cdr3_aa: CASSFASLRSNQPQHF
cdr3_nt: TGTGCCAGCAGTTTCGCGTCCTTGAGGAGCAATCAGCCCCAGCATTTT

d_call: -
j_call: TRBJ1-1
clone_size: -
v_call: TRBV5-1
cdr3_aa: CASSLEGTVNTEAFF
cdr3_nt: TGCGCCAGCAGCTTGGAAGGGACGGTGAACACTGAAGCTTTCTTT

d_call: TRBD2
j_call: TRBJ2-1
clone_size: -
v_call: TRBV29-1
cdr3_aa: CSVSGTSGSLYYNEQFF
cdr3_nt: TGCAGCGTATCTGGGACTAGCGGGAGTTTGTATTACAATGAGCAGTTCTTC

d_call: -
j_call: TRBJ2-5
clone_size: -
v_call: TRBV27
cdr3_aa: CASSLRGQETQYF
cdr3_nt: TGTGCCAGCAGTTTACGGGGGCAAGAGACCCAGTACTTC

d_call: -
j_call: TRBJ1-5
clone_size: -
v_call: TRBV19
cdr3_aa: CASSSRSGPVPQHF
cdr3_nt: TGTGCCAGTAGTAGTCGCTCGGGTCCGGTGCCCCAGCATTTT

d_call: TRBD1
j_call: TRBJ1-5
clone_size: -
v_call: TRBV5-1
cdr3_aa: CASSPGTGEQPQHF
cdr3_nt: TGCGCCAGCAGCCCCGGGACAGGGGAACAGCCCCAGCATTTT

d_call: -
j_call: TRBJ1-4
clone_size: -
v_call: TRBV28
cdr3_aa: CASRPIPRAATNEKLFF
cdr3_nt: TGTGCCAGCAGACCTATTCCCAGGGCTGCAACTAATGAAAAACTGTTTTTT

d_call: -
j_call: TRBJ1-6
clone_size: once
v_call: TRBV5-1
cdr3_aa: CASSSGTYNSPLHF
cdr3_nt: TGCGCCAGCAGCTCCGGGACTTATAATTCACCCCTCCACTTT

d_call: -
j_call: TRBJ1-1
clone_size: -
v_call: TRBV28
cdr3_aa: CASSSLLGAENTEAFF
cdr3_nt: TGTGCCAGCAGCTCCTTACTGGGGGCAGAAAACACTGAAGCTTTCTTT

d_call: TRBD2
j_call: TRBJ2-7
clone_size: -
v_call: TRBV4-3
cdr3_aa: CASSQDRGLVYEQYF
cdr3_nt: TGCGCCAGCAGCCAAGACCGGGGACTAGTCTACGAGCAGTACTTC

d_call: -
j_call: TRBJ1-3
clone_size: -
v_call: TRBV18
cdr3_aa: CASSQQGSGNTIYF
cdr3_nt: TGTGCCAGCTCACAGCAGGGGTCTGGAAACACCATATATTTT

d_call: -
j_call: TRBJ1-2
clone_size: -
v_call: TRBV19
cdr3_aa: CASSVDKFFNYGYTF
cdr3_nt: TGTGCCAGTAGTGTCGACAAGTTCTTTAACTATGGCTACACCTTC